This TCR beta chain derives from a study of T cell repertoires in cytomegalovirus infection. Overall study context: Through public TCR beta signatures, both CMV infection and matching HLA type were indicated.

This clonotype was picked up many times. The antigen is undetermined. Study-wide results and limits: Public TCR beta family frequency separated CMV-and-HLA carriers, including in an independent cohort. Clonotype analysis showed dominance of the ex vivo response by HLA-C-restricted CMV-specific TCR beta clonotypes.

TCRdb re-derived calls from the reads in MiXCR, one entry per CDR3 protein. The data contain about 310,000 distinct CDR3 sequences, 15% to 20% of them singletons. The germline CDR1 and CDR2 sequences are MDHEN and SYDVKM. V shed 5 bases, J shed 7 bases, and the junction held 10 bases outside the gene matches. This CDR3 has 17 amino acids. The sample was PBMCs. This TCR came from a human donor in good health (CMV status not recorded). Some clones in this sample may be carry-over from other donors' samples. This chain links TRBV28 with TRBJ2-2; 13 nucleotides match TRBD2. The chain's CDR3 is CASSPYGLAGADGELFF. CDR3 DNA sequence: TGTGCCAGCAGTCCCTACGGACTAGCGGGGGCGGACGGGGAGCTGTTTTTT.